Following are 28 T cell receptor beta chains from one sample sequenced in a study of cytomegalovirus exposure and HLA in healthy donors. The PCR employed 60 Vbeta primers together with 13 Jbeta primers. This table comes from immunoSEQ multiplex PCR, and its TCRdb copy is limited to in-frame clones, with some not included. Its listing shows about 130,000 clones. The sequenced sample was PBMCs. The origin of the receptors is a man aged 18 to 30 in good health and CMV-seronegative.

This chain links TRBV7-3 with TRBJ2-1, with 15 bases aligning to TRBD2. Trimming took 0 bases from V and 8 from J; bases not matched to a gene: 8. Germline V CDR1 and CDR2: SGHTA, FQGTGA. The CDR3 runs to 18 residues. The CDR3 protein is CASSLTRTSGGAEDEQFF. The CDR3 DNA sequence: TGTGCCAGCAGCTTAACTCGGACTAGCGGGGGGGCCGAGGATGAGCAGTTCTTC.

The chain has TRBV9 and TRBJ1-2, with D perhaps matching TRBD1 (5 bases). From germline, CDR1 is SGDLS and CDR2 YYNGEE. The CDR3 loop spans 15 amino acids. V was clipped by 2 bases and J by 2 bases, with 13 bases between them. CDR3 coding DNA: TGTGCCAGCAGCGTCCCTGAGGAGGGGAACTATGGCTACACCTTC. Translating it yields CASSVPEEGNYGYTF.

The CDR3 region has the DNA TGTGCCAGCAGTTGGCGGAACTCCTACGAGCAGTACTTC. Protein product: CASSWRNSYEQYF. V usage is TRBV28 and J usage is TRBJ2-7; no clear D. This CDR3 is 13 amino acids long. V lost 4 bases and J lost 0, with 7 bases in between. The germline gives CDR1 MDHEN, CDR2 SYDVKM.

V gene TRBV15 combines with J gene TRBJ2-5; tentatively, D is TRBD1 (5 bases). Germline V gives CDR1 LNHNV, CDR2 YYDKDF (reference sequence). CDR3 length: 16 residues. The germline V and J ends were trimmed by 2 bases and 1 base, with 14 bases remaining between them. Here the CDR3 reads CATSRSIPGPQETQYF. CDR3 DNA sequence: TGTGCCACCAGCAGATCAATTCCAGGGCCCCAAGAGACCCAGTACTTC.

The gene calls are TRBV29-1 and TRBJ2-2; D is ambiguous. CDR1 and CDR2 from the germline V gene are SQVTM and ANQGSEA. This CDR3 spans 11 amino acids. Deletions cut 3 bases from V and 4 bases from J, with 3 bases between. The CDR3 reads CSVDSTGELFF. The CDR3 coding sequence is TGCAGCGTTGACTCCACCGGGGAGCTGTTTTTT.

The genes are TRBV7-2 and TRBJ2-5; D is unclear. The length of the CDR3 is 15 residues. V gave up 4 bases and J gave up 4 bases, with 16 bases separating them. Germline V gene data show CDR1 as SGHTA and CDR2 as FQGNSA. CDR3 nucleotide sequence: TGTGCCAGCAGCTCCCGCCCCCGAGGTCCAGAGACCCAGTACTTC. It is translated as CASSSRPRGPETQYF.

J is TRBJ2-5 and V is TRBV10-3; perhaps TRBD1 as D (6 bases). V was cut by 6 bases and J by 5 bases, with 16 bases left in between. CDR3 length: 14 amino acids. Per the germline V gene, CDR1 is ENHRY and CDR2 is SYGVKD. CDR3 residues: CAIRPGQRGETQYF. As DNA, the CDR3 is TGTGCCATCAGGCCGGGACAAAGAGGGGAGACCCAGTACTTC.

The V gene is TRBV11-2, the J gene TRBJ2-7; D unresolved. The ends were cut back, 2 bases at V and 0 bases at J, with 11 bases in the middle. Per germline, CDR1 SGHAT and CDR2 FQNNGV. The CDR3 sequence is 15 residues long. The CDR3 coding sequence is TGTGCCAGCAGCTTATTTACCCTAACCTCCTACGAGCAGTACTTC. It specifies CASSLFTLTSYEQYF. Based on the CDR3 plus reference TRBV11-2 and TRBJ2-7, the full variable domain is EAGVAQSPRYKIIEKRQSVAFWCNPISGHATLYWYQQILGQGPKLLIQFQNNGVVDDSQLPKDRFSAERLKGVDSTLKIQPAKLEDSAVYLCASSLFTLTSYEQYFGPGTRLTVT.

The chain uses TRBV29-1 and TRBJ2-7; D unclear. Germline V gene data show CDR1 as SQVTM and CDR2 as ANQGSEA. The CDR3 extends over 13 amino acids. Deletions cut 6 bases from V and 5 bases from J, with 17 bases between. This CDR3 reads CSVPAPGTNEQYF. In DNA, the CDR3 is TGCAGCGTCCCAGCCCCGGGTACAAACGAGCAGTACTTC.

The J gene is TRBJ2-1, the V gene TRBV6-5, with D possibly matching TRBD2 (6 bases). The CDR3 is made up of 15 amino acids. Germline values: CDR1 MNHEY, CDR2 SVGAGI. The germline V and J ends were trimmed by 4 bases and 6 bases, with 16 bases remaining between them. CDR3 DNA sequence: TGTGCCAGCAGTTCCATATTGCGGGGACGCAATGAGCAGTTCTTC. It codes for CASSSILRGRNEQFF.

J is TRBJ1-4 and V is TRBV9; a weak D match, TRBD1 (5 bases). V gave up 0 bases and J gave up 8 bases, with 14 bases separating them. The germline V gene encodes CDR1 SGDLS and CDR2 YYNGEE. This CDR3 has 15 amino acids. In DNA, the CDR3 is TGTGCCAGCAGCGTAGCATCTACAGGCCGGGAAAAACTGTTTTTT. The encoded protein is CASSVASTGREKLFF.

The gene calls are TRBV18 and TRBJ2-7, with D tentatively TRBD1 (5 bases). Trimming shortened V by 2 bases and J by 3 bases, and 11 bases separated the two germline ends. The V gene's germline CDR1 is KGHSH and CDR2 LQKENI. This CDR3 is 14 amino acids long. In DNA, the CDR3 is TGTGCCAGCTCACCAAAGACAGACATCTACGAGCAGTACTTC. Translating gives CASSPKTDIYEQYF.

The chain carries TRBV5-8 and TRBJ2-7, with a tentative D call TRBD2 (5 bases). The CDR3 extends over 14 amino acids. Germline assignment: CDR1 SGHTS and CDR2 YDEGEE. The V gene lost 1 base and the J gene lost 0 bases, with 8 bases spanning the gap. The CDR3 coding sequence is TGTGCCAGCAGCTTGTTGGGGAGCTCCTACGAGCAGTACTTC. It codes for CASSLLGSSYEQYF.

This sequence joins TRBV6-4 and TRBJ1-6, with D maybe TRBD1 (6 bases). Germline V gene lookup returns CDR1 MRHNA and CDR2 SNTAGT. There are 14 residues in the CDR3. The V and J ends lost 3 bases and 13 bases respectively, with 16 bases between them. In nucleotides, the CDR3 is TGTGCCAGCAGTGAAAAAAAGTGGGGGGGCCCCCTCCACTTT. Protein sequence: CASSEKKWGGPLHF.

This chain joins TRBV19 and TRBJ2-7, with D possibly matching TRBD2 (6 bases). This CDR3 is 13 amino acids long. Germline V gene data show CDR1 as LNHDA and CDR2 as SQIVND (reference sequence). Trimming left V 1 base short and J 2 bases short, with 6 bases between. CDR3 coding DNA: TGTGCCAGTAGTATAGCGGGGGCCTACGAGCAGTACTTC. Translation gives CASSIAGAYEQYF.

The V and J genes are TRBV28 and TRBJ2-7, with D possibly being TRBD2 (8 bases). Per the germline V gene, CDR1 is MDHEN and CDR2 is SYDVKM. V dropped 7 bases and J dropped 4 bases, with 20 bases sitting between them. The CDR3 is 15 residues long. In DNA form, the CDR3 reads TGTGCCAGCATCCCGGGGGGGACAGAGGGTTACGAGCAGTACTTC. This encodes CASIPGGTEGYEQYF.

V usage is TRBV7-7 and J usage is TRBJ2-7; D might be TRBD1 (5 bases). The CDR3 spans 17 residues. The V gene lost 6 bases and the J gene lost 0 bases, with 21 bases spanning the gap. Germline V lookup: CDR1 SSHAT, CDR2 FNYEAQ (reference sequence). This CDR3 reads CASSSGETAPNSYEQYF. The CDR3 coding sequence is TGTGCCAGCAGTAGTGGAGAGACAGCTCCGAACTCCTACGAGCAGTACTTC.

CDR3 bases: TGTGCCAGCTCGGTTAGGGGACAGGGTAACTACGAGCAGTACTTC. This codes for CASSVRGQGNYEQYF. V gene TRBV18 combines with J gene TRBJ2-7, with 9 bases fitting TRBD1. The CDR3 is 15 residues long. J was trimmed by 3 bases and V by 6 bases; bases with no gene match: 9. Germline CDR1 is KGHSH and CDR2 is LQKENI.

CDR3 DNA sequence: TGTGCCAGCAGCGAACCGGGAGAGAAAAATGAAAAACTGTTTTTT. Translating gives CASSEPGEKNEKLFF. The chain couples TRBV6-6 to TRBJ1-4; D uncertain. This CDR3 is built from 15 residues. The germline gives CDR1 MNHNY, CDR2 SVGAGI (reference sequence). Trimming removed 6 bases from V and 5 bases from J, with 16 bases in between.

The V gene is TRBV9, the J gene TRBJ1-2; 10 bases line up with TRBD1. CDR3 length: 15 amino acids. V lost 3 bases and J lost 4; bases outside the gene matches: 6. The germline V gene encodes CDR1 SGDLS and CDR2 YYNGEE. CDR3 DNA: TGTGCCAGCAGCGACGGGACAGGGGACTTCTATGGCTACACCTTC. Protein: CASSDGTGDFYGYTF.

The chain is built from TRBV30 and TRBJ1-1; D is ambiguous. The CDR3 is 13 residues long. The germline V gene has CDR1 GTSNPN and CDR2 SVGIG (reference sequence). V was shortened by 4 bases and J by 1 base, with 10 bases between the two germline ends. The CDR3 DNA is TGTGCCTGGAAATCGAGGTCGAACACTGAAGCTTTCTTT. It codes for CAWKSRSNTEAFF.

This chain joins TRBV21-1 and TRBJ2-5; the table's TRBD1 call for D was not verified on the DNA. TRBV21-1 is a documented pseudogene. The CDR3 is 18 residues long. CDR3 sequence reads: CASSKAGFPGQTDVTQYF. Here the CDR3 DNA reads TGTGCCAGCAGCAAAGCTGGATTCCCGGGACAGACGGACGTGACCCAGTACTTC.

This rearrangement joins TRBV5-1 to TRBJ2-7; weak D call: TRBD1 (5 bases). The ends were cut back, 4 bases at V and 1 base at J, with 18 bases in the middle. The germline gives CDR1 SGHRS, CDR2 YFSETQ. The CDR3 is made up of 16 amino acids. The CDR3 DNA follows: TGCGCCAGCAGCGGAAAATTCAGTCAGGGTTCCTACGAGCAGTACTTC. It translates to CASSGKFSQGSYEQYF.

V is TRBV6-1 and J is TRBJ1-2; the match to TRBD1 covers 8 bases. J lost 6 bases, V lost 2 bases, and 17 bases had no gene match. Germline assignment: CDR1 MNHNS and CDR2 SASEGT. This CDR3 is built from 18 residues. The CDR3 loop is CASSEWLQGAAWLDGYTF. CDR3 DNA: TGTGCCAGCAGTGAATGGCTGCAGGGGGCAGCATGGTTAGATGGCTACACCTTC.

The chain carries TRBV18 and TRBJ2-1; D is perhaps TRBD2 (5 bases). The germline gives CDR1 KGHSH, CDR2 LQKENI. Trimming cost V 1 base and J 5 bases, with 12 bases left between them. This CDR3 is built from 15 residues. The DNA for the CDR3 is TGTGCCAGCTCACCACTAAGGGAGCGGAACAATGAGCAGTTCTTC. This translates into CASSPLRERNNEQFF.

The chain links TRBV10-3 to TRBJ2-5, with TRBD2 matching over 8 bases. This CDR3 has 14 amino acids. V gave up 0 bases and J gave up 7 bases; unmatched junction bases: 4. Germline CDR1 reads ENHRY; CDR2 reads SYGVKD. Written as DNA, the CDR3 is TGTGCCATCAGTGAGTCGGGTACTAGCGGGACCCAGTACTTC. It is translated as CAISESGTSGTQYF.

The V call is TRBV11-2, the J call TRBJ1-2; possibly TRBD1 for D (6 bases). Germline assignment: CDR1 SGHAT and CDR2 FQNNGV. V lost 3 bases and J lost 4, with 12 bases in between. The CDR3 has 14 amino acids. This CDR3 is CASSFQQGSYGYTF. CDR3 coding DNA: TGTGCCAGCAGCTTCCAACAGGGCTCCTATGGCTACACCTTC.

J is TRBJ1-1 and V is TRBV5-4; D is undetermined. Between the trimmed V and J ends, which lost 0 bases and 1 base, there was a span of 10 bases. The CDR3 has 15 amino acids. Germline V gene lookup returns CDR1 SGHNT and CDR2 YYREEE (reference sequence). CDR3 sequence reads: CASSLDPVGNTEAFF. Here the CDR3 DNA reads TGTGCCAGCAGCTTGGACCCGGTTGGGAACACTGAAGCTTTCTTT. The full variable domain, completed using reference TRBV5-4 and TRBJ1-1, is ETGVTQSPTHLIKTRGQQVTLRCSSQSGHNTVSWYQQALGQGPQFIFQYYREEENGRGNFPPRFSGLQFPNYSSELNVNALELDDSALYLCASSLDPVGNTEAFFGQGTRLTVV.